These 26 T cell receptor beta chains share one sample of origin, sequenced in a study of Tregs in tolerant kidney transplant recipients. Mixed chimerism was transient after nonmyeloablative marrow transplants from related graft donors. Some clones are missing from TCRdb's copy, which holds only in-frame ones; the method was immunoSEQ multiplex PCR. In all, the sample yields 25,000 to 35,000 clones. The sample consisted of CD4+ T cells from blood (PBMCs), taken 24 months after the transplant. These receptors were taken from a human patient who received a combined kidney and bone marrow transplant. Some T cells could come from the graft donor.

Comment on this clone: From the germline J gene comes the end of the CDR3, since the read stops 3 residues before it. The chain has TRBV7-2 and TRBJ1-2; TRBD1 matches 7 bases. V lost 0 bases, J lost 4 bases, and 5 bases stayed unmatched. Per the germline V gene, CDR1 is SGHTA and CDR2 is FQGNSA. The CDR3 is 15 amino acids. The CDR3 sequence is CASSLAPTGSYGYTF. The CDR3 bases that were read are TGTGCCAGCAGCTTAGCGCCGACAGGGTCCTATGGC. The full variable domain, with the rest looked up from reference TRBV7-2 and TRBJ1-2, is GAGVSQSPSNKVTEKGKDVELRCDPISGHTALYWYRQSLGQGLEFLIYFQGNSAPDKSGLPSDRFSAERTGGSVSTLTIQRTQQEDSAVYLCASSLAPTGSYGYTFGSGTRLTVV.

Worth noting for this clone: The DNA ends 3 residues before the CDR3 does, and the rest of the CDR3 is filled in from the germline J gene. This sequence joins TRBV18 and TRBJ2-5; 7 bases fit TRBD1. In germline, CDR1 is KGHSH, CDR2 LQKENI. The junction had 7 bases not matched to a gene; V was cut back by 4 bases and J by 5 bases. The CDR3 is 14 residues long. The sequenced CDR3 bases are TGTGCCAGCTCACTAGACAGGGTGGAGGAGACC. This encodes CASSLDRVEET. The full CDR3 protein reads CASSLDRVEETQYF.

Incomplete CDR3 DNA: TGTGCCAATCAGGGGGAGGGTTCCGAG. It codes for CANQGEGSE. The entire CDR3 is CANQGEGSEQYF. J is TRBJ2-7 and V is TRBV2; D is possibly TRBD1 or TRBD2 (7 bases each). The read gets to within 3 residues of the CDR3 end, and the germline J gene fills in the rest. The germline CDR1 and CDR2 sequences are SNHLY and FYNNEI. The germline V and J ends were trimmed by 10 bases and 6 bases, with 16 bases remaining between them. This CDR3 has 12 amino acids.

Turning to this clone: The read falls 3 residues short of the CDR3 end, and the missing part is taken from the germline J gene. The chain is built from TRBV7-8 and TRBJ2-7; 9 positions agree with TRBD2. CDR3 size: 15 residues. CDR1 is SGHVS and CDR2 is FQNEAQ in the germline V gene. Losses at the gene ends were 5 bases for V and 3 bases for J; bases not matched to a gene: 8. The CDR3 bases that were read are TGTGCCAGCAGCCCGCTAGCGGGGCTTGTCTACGAG. It specifies CASSPLAGLVYE. The complete CDR3 protein is CASSPLAGLVYEQYF.

In regard to this clone: The read gets to within 3 residues of the CDR3 end, and the germline J gene fills in the rest. The gene calls are TRBV2 and TRBJ2-3, with a weak D call TRBD2 (7 bases). The germline CDR1 and CDR2 sequences are SNHLY and FYNNEI. This CDR3 has 11 amino acids. V was clipped by 11 bases and J by 4 bases, with 10 bases between them. CDR3: CAGGASDTQYF. Partial CDR3 DNA: TGTGCCGGGGGGGCTTCAGATACG.

Points on this clone: The DNA ends 3 residues before the CDR3 does, and the rest of the CDR3 is filled in from the germline J gene. The V gene is TRBV7-2, the J gene TRBJ2-3; a weak D match, TRBD2 (6 bases). Trimming took off 9 bases at V and 0 bases at J, with 10 bases between the two ends. Germline V gene lookup returns CDR1 SGHTA and CDR2 FQGNSA. The CDR3 extends over 13 amino acids. The CDR3 DNA, read in part, is TGTGCCAGTCGGCTAGCGAGCACAGATACG. Protein product: CASRLASTDT. The whole CDR3 reads CASRLASTDTQYF.

About this clone: The read gets to within 3 residues of the CDR3 end, and the germline J gene fills in the rest. V gene TRBV7-2 combines with J gene TRBJ2-1; TRBD2 aligns across 11 bases. CDR1 SGHTA and CDR2 FQGNSA come from the germline V gene. V dropped 5 bases and J dropped 9; count of bases not matched to a gene: 9. The CDR3 loop spans 15 amino acids. The sequenced CDR3 bases are TGTGCCAGCAGCGAAACTAGCGGGAGTCCCGGTGAG. Its protein is CASSETSGSPGE. In full, the CDR3 is CASSETSGSPGEQFF.

The part of the CDR3 DNA that was read is TGCAGTGCTAGTCGTCTAGCGGGAGAAAAAGAGACC. Protein: CSASRLAGEKET. The CDR3 as a whole reads CSASRLAGEKETQYF. The chain couples TRBV20-1 to TRBJ2-5; 10 nucleotides agree with TRBD2. Coverage ceases 3 residues before the CDR3 finishes, and the germline J gene fills in the end. The V gene's germline CDR1 is DFQATT and CDR2 SNEGSKA (reference sequence). V gave up 3 bases and J gave up 3 bases; unmatched junction bases: 7. The CDR3 has 15 amino acids.

About this clone: The read ends 3 residues early relative to the CDR3; the germline J gene fills the gap. The chain employs TRBV2 and TRBJ2-5, with D perhaps TRBD1 (5 bases). The CDR3 extends over 14 amino acids. V lost 4 bases, J lost 0 bases, and 9 bases lay in between. Germline V lookup: CDR1 SNHLY, CDR2 FYNNEI. CDR3 region: CASSGGSYQETQYF. The sequenced CDR3 bases are TGTGCCAGCAGTGGGGGCAGTTACCAAGAGACC.

Points on this clone: The read ends 3 residues shy of where the CDR3 ends; the end is completed using the germline J gene. J is TRBJ1-1 and V is TRBV27; D gene unclear. The CDR3 is 13 amino acids. The ends were cut back, 5 bases at V and 5 bases at J, with 12 bases in the middle. Germline loops: CDR1 MNHEY, CDR2 SMNVEV (reference sequence). CDR3 bases read: TGTGCCAGCAGTCCTTCGGGGAGAACTGAA. Translating gives CASSPSGRTE. The whole CDR3 protein is CASSPSGRTEAFF.

With respect to this clone: The read is 3 residues too short to cover the CDR3 end, so that end is filled in from the germline J gene. The rearrangement joins TRBV10-3 to TRBJ2-3; 11 nucleotides agree with TRBD1. The CDR3 length is 17 residues. J lost 4 bases, V lost 0 bases, and 6 bases had no gene match. Germline values: CDR1 ENHRY, CDR2 SYGVKD. The CDR3 reads CAISESMGTGGPDTQYF. The part of the CDR3 DNA that was read is TGTGCCATCAGTGAGTCGATGGGGACAGGGGGTCCAGATACG.

To note about this clone: The read falls 3 residues short of the CDR3 end, and the missing part is taken from the germline J gene. V and J are TRBV5-4 and TRBJ2-7; a weak D match, TRBD2 (6 bases). Trimming stripped 3 bases from V and 3 bases from J, with 10 bases between. The CDR3 sequence is 13 residues long. CDR1 SGHNT and CDR2 YYREEE come from the germline V gene (reference sequence). This chain's CDR3 is CASSSGLGYEQYF. The sequenced part of the CDR3 DNA is TGTGCCAGCAGCTCGGGACTTGGCTACGAG.

As regards this clone: The read ends 3 residues shy of where the CDR3 ends; the end is completed using the germline J gene. The chain has TRBV9 and TRBJ2-3; TRBD1 is a possible D gene (5 bases). In germline, CDR1 is SGDLS, CDR2 YYNGEE. This CDR3 region has 13 residues. Between the trimmed V and J ends, which lost 6 bases and 2 bases, there was a span of 10 bases. The CDR3 sequence is CASTRGYTDTQYF. CDR3 bases read: TGTGCCAGCACAAGGGGTTACACAGATACG.

As to this clone: The read halts 3 residues ahead of the CDR3 end, with the missing end drawn from the germline J gene. The rearrangement uses TRBV5-4 and TRBJ2-7, with 14 bases identical to TRBD2. CDR1 is SGHNT, CDR2 YYREEE, per germline (reference sequence). The CDR3 consists of 16 residues. The V and J ends lost 4 bases and 0 bases, in that order; junction bases with no gene match: 3. CDR3 DNA (partial): TGTGCCAGCAGCAGACTAGCGGGAGGGATCTCCTACGAG. Translation: CASSRLAGGISYE. The full CDR3 reads CASSRLAGGISYEQYF.

About this clone itself: The read halts 3 residues ahead of the CDR3 end, with the missing end drawn from the germline J gene. The J gene is TRBJ2-1, the V gene TRBV19; 16 bases align to TRBD2. This CDR3 is 16 amino acids long. Trimming cost V 4 bases and J 7 bases; bases outside gene matches: 4. Per the germline V gene, CDR1 is LNHDA and CDR2 is SQIVND (reference sequence). CDR3 loop: CASSTGLAGGGNEQFF. The sequenced part of the CDR3 DNA is TGTGCCAGTAGTACGGGACTAGCGGGAGGGGGTAATGAG.

As concerns this clone: The sequence runs out 3 residues before the end of the CDR3; the remainder is reconstructed from the germline J gene. The chain joins TRBV16 to TRBJ1-5; 9 bases map to TRBD1. With V trimmed by 0 bases and J by 6 bases, 3 bases remained unmatched. Per germline, CDR1 KGHSY and CDR2 FQNENV. The CDR3 is 15 amino acids. The CDR3 loop reads CASSQSGTGSQPQHF. Incomplete CDR3 DNA: TGTGCCAGCAGCCAATCTGGGACAGGGTCTCAGCCC. The whole variable domain, remainder taken from reference TRBV16 and TRBJ1-5, is GEEVAQTPKHLVRGEGQKAKLYCAPIKGHSYVFWYQQVLKNEFKFLISFQNENVFDETGMPKERFSAKCLPNSPCSLEIQATKLEDSAVYFCASSQSGTGSQPQHFGDGTRLSIL.

A remark on this clone: The CDR3 end falls 3 residues outside the read, so it is completed with the germline J gene. The chain combines TRBV19 with TRBJ2-2; maybe TRBD1 (6 bases). The CDR3 extends over 14 amino acids. V dropped 10 bases and J dropped 3 bases, with 15 bases sitting between them. Germline V gene data show CDR1 as LNHDA and CDR2 as SQIVND (reference sequence). The CDR3 region is CATQGQGYTGELFF. CDR3 DNA, as far as it was read: TGTGCCACCCAGGGGCAGGGGTACACCGGGGAG.

Here the CDR3 reads CAISGSGANVLTF. CDR3 DNA, as far as it was read: TGTGCCATCAGCGGGTCTGGGGCCAACGTC. V and J are TRBV10-3 and TRBJ2-6, with no clear D. The read terminates 3 residues ahead of where the CDR3 ends, so the germline J gene completes it. V was shortened by 6 bases and J by 1 base, with 4 bases between the two germline ends. CDR1 ENHRY and CDR2 SYGVKD come from the germline V gene. The CDR3 runs 13 residues.

CDR3 DNA (partial): TGTGCCTGGAGGGAAAACAGGGTTAGCGAG. This gives the protein CAWRENRVSE. The whole CDR3 sequence is CAWRENRVSEQYF. The chain joins TRBV30 to TRBJ2-7; TRBD1 might be the D (6 bases). The sequence runs out 3 residues before the end of the CDR3; the remainder is reconstructed from the germline J gene. Germline assignment: CDR1 GTSNPN and CDR2 SVGIG (reference sequence). This CDR3 is built from 13 residues. V lost 3 bases to trimming and J lost 6 bases, with 15 bases between them. The full variable domain, its missing parts supplied by reference TRBV30 and TRBJ2-7, is SQTIHQWPATLVQPVGSPLSLECTVEGTSNPNLYWYRQAAGRGLQLLFYSVGIGQISSEVPQNLSASRPQDRQFILSSKKLLLSDSGFYLCAWRENRVSEQYFGPGTRLTVT.

As concerns this clone: The read is 3 residues too short to cover the CDR3 end, so that end is filled in from the germline J gene. The rearrangement uses TRBV2 and TRBJ2-7; 9 bases fit TRBD2. With 0 bases clipped from V and 4 bases from J, the junction kept 7 bases outside the gene matches. The CDR3 consists of 16 residues. Germline CDR1 and CDR2: SNHLY and FYNNEI. Here the CDR3 reads CASSEARNSGRYEQYF. Partial CDR3 DNA: TGTGCCAGCAGTGAAGCGCGTAATAGCGGGAGATACGAG.

As regards this clone: The CDR3 end lies 3 residues beyond the end of the read and is filled in from the germline J gene. This chain connects TRBV2 to TRBJ2-1; D is uncertain. Between the trimmed V and J ends, which lost 7 bases and 5 bases, there was a span of 12 bases. The CDR3 consists of 13 residues. Germline lookup yields CDR1 SNHLY and CDR2 FYNNEI. This CDR3 is CASKFDINNEQFF. CDR3 DNA, as far as it was read: TGTGCCAGCAAATTCGACATTAACAATGAG.

A note on this clone: The read is 3 residues too short to cover the CDR3 end, so that end is filled in from the germline J gene. This chain connects TRBV7-9 to TRBJ2-5; 11 bases align to TRBD1. Germline assignment: CDR1 SEHNR and CDR2 FQNEAQ (reference sequence). V gave up 5 bases and J gave up 4 bases; unmatched junction bases: 3. The CDR3 has 14 residues. The CDR3 sequence: CASSKDRGLETQYF. The sequenced part of the CDR3 DNA is TGTGCCAGCAGCAAGGACAGGGGGCTAGAGACC.

Comment on this clone: With the read ending 3 residues before the CDR3 end, the germline J gene is used to fill in that end. The rearrangement links TRBV18 to TRBJ2-5, with TRBD2 matching 8 bases. The CDR3 covers 15 residues. Trimming removed 3 bases from V and 1 base from J; junction bases left unmatched: 4. Germline V gene sequence: CDR1 KGHSH, CDR2 LQKENI. Incomplete CDR3 DNA: TGTGCCAGCTCACCCGACCTAGCGGGCCAAGAGACC. It codes for CASSPDLAGQET. The CDR3 in its entirety is CASSPDLAGQETQYF.

Turning to this clone: The read finishes 3 residues shy of the CDR3 end, and the germline J gene is used to complete it. The V and J genes are TRBV7-9 and TRBJ1-2; perhaps TRBD1 as D (5 bases). Germline values: CDR1 SEHNR, CDR2 FQNEAQ (reference sequence). This CDR3 is built from 14 residues. Trimming shortened V by 1 base and J by 0 bases, and 6 bases separated the two germline ends. CDR3 sequence: CASSLGQTNYGYTF. CDR3 DNA, as far as it was read: TGTGCCAGCAGCTTAGGACAGACTAACTATGGC.

Note on this clone: The read terminates 3 residues before the CDR3 end, so the remaining end is supplied by the germline J gene. The V call is TRBV5-4, the J call TRBJ2-7, with D perhaps TRBD2 (6 bases). The CDR3 is 14 amino acids. Germline lookup yields CDR1 SGHNT and CDR2 YYREEE (reference sequence). V lost 3 bases and J 2 bases, leaving 12 bases between the germline ends. The sequenced CDR3 bases are TGTGCCAGCAGCTCCGGGACTGGGGCCTACGAG. Translation gives CASSSGTGAYE. The full CDR3 reads CASSSGTGAYEQYF.

Of note for this clone: The CDR3 goes on 3 residues after the read ends, and that part is filled in from the germline J gene. The J gene is TRBJ2-5, the V gene TRBV7-3; D perhaps matches TRBD1 (6 bases). Per the germline V gene, CDR1 is SGHTA and CDR2 is FQGTGA. The V end was cut by 6 bases, the J end by 4 bases, with 12 bases between. The CDR3 is made up of 13 amino acids. The CDR3: CASSPGVLETQYF. The DNA read from the CDR3 is TGTGCCAGCAGTCCAGGGGTTTTAGAGACC. The complete variable domain, with remaining parts taken from reference TRBV7-3 and TRBJ2-5, reads GAGVSQTPSNKVTEKGKYVELRCDPISGHTALYWYRQSLGQGPEFLIYFQGTGAADDSGLPNDRFFAVRPEGSVSTLKIQRTERGDSAVYLCASSPGVLETQYFGPGTRLLVL.